Each of the 14 T cell receptor beta chains below was sequenced from the same sample in a study of Graves' ophthalmopathy and Graves' hyperthyroidism. From RNA, the CDR3 regions of TCR beta chains were amplified and sequenced. HTBI-primed first-round RT-PCR preceded second-round multiplex PCR. TCRdb reprocessed the multiplex PCR reads via MiXCR and lists one record per CDR3 protein. The sample shows 200,000 to 250,000 distinct CDR3 sequences, 20% to 25% of them seen only once. The specimen was peripheral blood. These receptors originate from a woman between 50 and 59 years old with Graves' ophthalmopathy.

This clonotype was observed a few times. The chain combines TRBV3-1 with TRBJ1-1; D is unresolved. V lost 8 bases to trimming and J lost 1 base, with 8 bases between them. The CDR3 contains 12 residues. Germline V lookup: CDR1 LGHDT, CDR2 YNNKEL (reference sequence). CDR3 residues: CASASGNTEAFF. The CDR3, as DNA: TGTGCCAGCGCCTCGGGGAACACTGAAGCTTTCTTT. The variable domain in full, completed from reference TRBV3-1 and TRBJ1-1, reads DTAVSQTPKYLVTQMGNDKSIKCEQNLGHDTMYWYKQDSKKFLKIMFSYNNKELIINETVPNRFSPKSPDKAHLNLHINSLELGDSAVYFCASASGNTEAFFGQGTRLTVV.

This clonotype occurred a few times. The gene calls are TRBV5-1 and TRBJ2-5; TRBD1 matches 7 bases. CDR3 length equals 17 residues. The V segment lost 2 bases and the J segment 1 base; nucleotides outside the gene matches: 11. The germline V gene encodes CDR1 SGHRS and CDR2 YFSETQ. The CDR3, as DNA: TGCGCCAGCAGCTTAACCTGGACAGGTCTGACCCAAGAGACCCAGTACTTC. Its protein is CASSLTWTGLTQETQYF.

Many counts were recorded for this clonotype. This rearrangement joins TRBV20-1 to TRBJ2-7; TRBD2 aligns across 12 bases. The germline CDR1 and CDR2 sequences are DFQATT and SNEGSKA (reference sequence). The CDR3 sequence is 17 residues long. The J segment lost 7 bases and the V segment lost 0 bases, leaving 13 bases of the junction unmatched. For the CDR3, the DNA is TGCAGTGCTAGAGATTCACGACTAGCGGGAGTAACAGGGGAGCAGTACTTC. Residues: CSARDSRLAGVTGEQYF.

J is TRBJ1-1 and V is TRBV6-1; no clear D gene. V was trimmed by 4 bases and J by 2 bases, leaving 8 bases between them. This CDR3 has 13 amino acids. The germline V gene encodes CDR1 MNHNS and CDR2 SASEGT. This chain's CDR3 is CASSVLQNTEAFF. The CDR3 region has the DNA TGTGCCAGCAGTGTTCTCCAAAACACTGAAGCTTTCTTT.

This clonotype was observed at least ten times. This sequence joins TRBV7-2 and TRBJ2-7; D is possibly TRBD2 (5 bases). The CDR3 contains 14 residues. From germline, CDR1 is SGHTA and CDR2 FQGNSA. V shed 5 bases and J shed 3 bases, with 14 bases lying between them. The CDR3 DNA reads as TGTGCCAGCAGCCCCACCCCCGACTACTACGAGCAGTACTTC. It specifies CASSPTPDYYEQYF. Variable domain in full (rest from reference TRBV7-2 and TRBJ2-7): GAGVSQSPSNKVTEKGKDVELRCDPISGHTALYWYRQSLGQGLEFLIYFQGNSAPDKSGLPSDRFSAERTGGSVSTLTIQRTQQEDSAVYLCASSPTPDYYEQYFGPGTRLTVT.

This clonotype was detected ten times or more. The chain employs TRBV6-2 or TRBV6-3 and TRBJ2-7; 11 bases agree with TRBD2. The germline V gene encodes CDR1 MNHEY and CDR2 SVGEGT. V gave up 10 bases and J gave up 6 bases; unmatched junction bases: 11. The CDR3 extends over 14 amino acids. CDR3: CATLVTSGSSEQYF. CDR3 sequence (DNA): TGTGCCACCTTGGTTACTAGCGGGAGTTCCGAGCAGTACTTC.

Ten or more counts support this clonotype. The chain has TRBV5-5 and TRBJ2-7; D is possibly TRBD2 (7 bases). The V end was cut by 3 bases, the J end by 3 bases, with 10 bases between. The germline CDR1 and CDR2 sequences are SGHKS and YYEKEE (reference sequence). The length of the CDR3 is 13 residues. The DNA of the CDR3 is TGTGCCAGCAGCTCCGGGGGGCACTACGAGCAGTACTTC. Amino acids: CASSSGGHYEQYF.

The table lists this clonotype with a few counts. A much larger clone sits a single nucleotide away, making a read error possible. V usage is TRBV7-9 and J usage is TRBJ2-5; 11 positions agree with TRBD2. The CDR3 covers 15 residues. CDR1 and CDR2 from the germline V gene are SEHNR and FQNEAQ (reference sequence). After removal of 5 bases from V and 3 bases from J, the junction contained 5 bases not matched to a gene. Here the CDR3 reads CASSGILAGEETQYF. The CDR3 DNA follows: TGTGCCAGCAGCGGGATACTAGCGGGAGAAGAGACCCAGTACTTC.

This clonotype was recorded many times. V is TRBV6-1 and J is TRBJ1-1, with a tentative D call TRBD1 (6 bases). The V end was cut by 8 bases, the J end by 2 bases, with 15 bases between. The CDR3 is made up of 14 amino acids. Germline V gene lookup returns CDR1 MNHNS and CDR2 SASEGT. CDR3 in amino acids: CASRRGRVNTEAFF. In nucleotides, the CDR3 is TGTGCCAGCCGGAGGGGGAGAGTAAACACTGAAGCTTTCTTT.

V usage is TRBV24-1 and J usage is TRBJ1-1; possibly TRBD1 for D (6 bases). From germline, CDR1 is KGHDR and CDR2 SFDVKD. CDR3 length: 13 amino acids. Trimming took 4 bases from V and 7 from J, leaving 12 bases between them. CDR3 sequence: CATSEAGRGEAFF. As DNA, the CDR3 is TGTGCCACCAGTGAGGCGGGCAGGGGTGAAGCTTTCTTT.

The chain uses TRBV6-1 and TRBJ2-5; 7 nucleotides line up with TRBD1. Unmatched junction bases numbered 9, after V lost 5 bases and J lost 0 bases. CDR3 size: 16 residues. Germline lookup yields CDR1 MNHNS and CDR2 SASEGT. CDR3 sequence: CASSPRWGTDQETQYF. In DNA form, the CDR3 reads TGTGCCAGCAGTCCCCGTTGGGGGACAGACCAAGAGACCCAGTACTTC.

This clonotype has a count of ten or more. This sequence joins TRBV24-1 and TRBJ1-2; D ambiguous. CDR3 size: 17 residues. Germline values: CDR1 KGHDR, CDR2 SFDVKD. With 4 bases removed from V and 4 bases from J, the gap between germline ends came to 21 bases. The CDR3 here is CATSDSFGGQRGYGYTF. CDR3 DNA: TGTGCCACCAGTGACTCCTTCGGCGGCCAGCGGGGCTATGGCTACACCTTC.

This clonotype came up many times. The chain has TRBV27 and TRBJ2-5; D not resolved. V was cut by 5 bases and J by 1 base, with 5 bases left in between. Germline V lookup: CDR1 MNHEY, CDR2 SMNVEV (reference sequence). CDR3 length equals 12 residues. The CDR3 DNA is TGTGCCAGCAGTAGGACCCAAGAGACCCAGTACTTC. Amino acids: CASSRTQETQYF.

This clonotype was seen a handful of times. V is TRBV5-6 and J is TRBJ2-6, with D perhaps TRBD2 (6 bases). Germline V gene data show CDR1 as SGHDT and CDR2 as YYEEEE. The ends were cut back, 0 bases at V and 4 bases at J, with 8 bases in the middle. The CDR3 has 15 residues. The DNA for the CDR3 is TGTGCCAGCAGCTTGGCGGGGGTGGGGGCCAACGTCCTGACTTTC. Translating gives CASSLAGVGANVLTF.